One and the same sample provided the 30 T cell receptor beta chains below, sequenced in a study of blood T cells in healthy people across ages. With a J-beta primer mix and a sample-barcoded 5' primer, a second PCR ran about 6 to 11 cycles. TCRdb reprocessed the 5' RACE reads via MiXCR and lists one record per CDR3 protein. The repertoire consists of approximately 830,000 distinct CDR3 sequences, with 60% to 80% occurring once and the leading ten covering 25% to 30%. The source material was blood. The receptors were sampled from a man aged 30 to 45 in good health.

This chain links TRBV29-1 with TRBJ1-1; 8 positions agree with TRBD1. CDR1 SQVTM and CDR2 ANQGSEA come from the germline V gene. The J segment lost 5 bases and the V segment lost 6 bases, leaving 11 bases of the junction unmatched. The CDR3 runs to 14 residues. CDR3 sequence reads: CSVGAQGAHTEAFF. The CDR3 DNA sequence: TGCAGCGTAGGGGCCCAGGGGGCTCATACTGAAGCTTTCTTT.

This chain links TRBV7-2 with TRBJ2-7; 8 nucleotides match TRBD2. With V trimmed by 7 bases and J by 2 bases, 10 bases remained unmatched. Germline V CDR1 and CDR2: SGHTA, FQGNSA. The CDR3 is made up of 15 amino acids. This chain's CDR3 is CASTTIAGSAYEQYF. The DNA of the CDR3 is TGTGCCAGCACGACCATAGCGGGGAGTGCCTACGAGCAGTACTTC.

The chain uses TRBV4-3 and TRBJ2-7, with TRBD1 identical over 8 bases. The J call may be incorrect, as the DNA end agrees better with TRBJ2-5. Germline V gives CDR1 LGHNA, CDR2 YSLEER. The CDR3 is made up of 14 amino acids. CDR3 coding DNA: TGCGCCAGCAGCCAAGAGTCCGGGACAGGGACCCAGTACTTC. This encodes CASSQESGTGTQYF.

The chain combines TRBV20-1 with TRBJ2-7; a possible D gene is TRBD1 (5 bases). Trimming removed 5 bases from V and 5 bases from J, with 16 bases in between. Germline lookup yields CDR1 DFQATT and CDR2 SNEGSKA (reference sequence). The CDR3 is 13 residues long. CDR3 sequence reads: CSAQTDNPNEQYF. The CDR3 DNA is TGCAGTGCTCAGACGGACAATCCTAACGAGCAGTACTTC.

The rearrangement links TRBV9 to TRBJ1-1; 9 nucleotides agree with TRBD1. Germline CDR1 is SGDLS and CDR2 is YYNGEE. The junction had 7 bases not matched to a gene; V was cut back by 4 bases and J by 12 bases. This CDR3 spans 12 amino acids. CDR3 nucleotide sequence: TGTGCCAGCAGCCAGGGGACAGGGCTACCTTTCTTT. This gives the protein CASSQGTGLPFF.

The V and J genes are TRBV7-9 and TRBJ2-2; the match to TRBD2 covers 8 bases. V was clipped by 6 bases and J by 7 bases; unmatched bases: 7. This CDR3 has 14 residues. In germline, CDR1 is SEHNR, CDR2 FQNEAQ (reference sequence). This CDR3 is CASSRVAGLGELFF. CDR3 coding DNA: TGTGCCAGCAGTCGCGTAGCGGGGCTCGGGGAGCTGTTTTTT.

Concerning this clonotype: Sequence at one end of the junction differs from germline and may be a read error. The rearrangement links TRBV4-3 to TRBJ1-5; 8 bases align to TRBD1. This CDR3 spans 16 amino acids. CDR1 is LGHNA, CDR2 YSLEER, per germline. This CDR3 reads CASSQNRGLGNQPQHF. CDR3 DNA: TGCGCCAGCAGCCAAAACAGGGGGTTGGGCAATCAGCCCCAACATTTT.

V gene TRBV9 combines with J gene TRBJ2-1, with D perhaps matching TRBD2 (5 bases). The CDR3 covers 15 residues. CDR1 and CDR2 from the germline V gene are SGDLS and YYNGEE. V was clipped by 4 bases and J by 0 bases, with 11 bases between them. This CDR3 is CASSTSGSSYNEQFF. In DNA, the CDR3 is TGTGCCAGCAGCACCAGCGGAAGCTCCTACAATGAGCAGTTCTTC.

The gene calls are TRBV12-3 or TRBV12-4 and TRBJ2-1; D might be TRBD1 (5 bases). V lost 6 bases and J lost 2, with 11 bases in between. The CDR3 has 14 amino acids. This CDR3 is CASSRWGPYNEQFF. The CDR3 DNA reads TGTGCCAGCAGCCGGTGGGGCCCCTACAATGAGCAGTTCTTC.

This clonotype has more than one count but fewer than ten. The V gene is TRBV12-3 or TRBV12-4, the J gene TRBJ2-1; 9 nucleotides align to TRBD1. J lost 5 bases, V lost 2 bases, and 10 bases had no gene match. The CDR3 runs to 17 residues. CDR3 protein: CASSLMTGGPLNNEQFF. The DNA for the CDR3 is TGTGCCAGCAGTTTAATGACAGGGGGTCCACTAAACAATGAGCAGTTCTTC.

V usage is TRBV12-3 or TRBV12-4 and J usage is TRBJ2-3, with 11 positions matching TRBD2. Trimming cost V 5 bases and J 4 bases; bases outside gene matches: 5. The CDR3 has 15 amino acids. The CDR3 DNA reads TGTGCCAGCAGTCAGACTAGCGGGGTTTCAGATACGCAGTATTTT. Amino acid sequence: CASSQTSGVSDTQYF.

The CDR3, as DNA: TGCGCCAGCAGCTCCACCACTAGCGGGACCTACAATGAGCAGTTCTTC. This translates into CASSSTTSGTYNEQFF. This sequence joins TRBV5-1 and TRBJ2-1, with 10 bases aligning to TRBD2. CDR1 is SGHRS, CDR2 YFSETQ, per germline. Losses at the gene ends were 3 bases for V and 2 bases for J; bases not matched to a gene: 5. This CDR3 has 16 amino acids.

A few counts support this clonotype. This chain connects TRBV4-2 to TRBJ2-4; D might be TRBD1 or TRBD2, each matching 7 bases. Germline lookup yields CDR1 LGHNA and CDR2 YNFKEQ. The CDR3 extends over 16 amino acids. Trimming cost V 5 bases and J 0 bases, with 14 bases left between them. CDR3 sequence reads: CASSEGAGVAKNIQYF. The CDR3 coding sequence is TGTGCCAGCAGCGAGGGGGCGGGGGTAGCCAAAAACATTCAGTACTTC.

This chain connects TRBV5-1 to TRBJ2-6, with D tentatively TRBD1 or TRBD2 (6 bases each). Trimming shortened V by 0 bases and J by 1 base, and 17 bases separated the two germline ends. CDR3 size: 19 residues. Germline V CDR1 and CDR2: SGHRS, YFSETQ. As DNA, the CDR3 is TGCGCCAGCAGCTTGGGCCCCCAGGGGAGGACGTCTGGGGCCAACGTCCTGACTTTC. Its translation: CASSLGPQGRTSGANVLTF.

There are a few counts of this clonotype. The genes are TRBV7-9 and TRBJ1-2; D may be TRBD1 (6 bases). The length of the CDR3 is 12 residues. Germline V gives CDR1 SEHNR, CDR2 FQNEAQ (reference sequence). The V gene lost 5 bases and the J gene lost 8 bases, with 12 bases spanning the gap. The CDR3 nucleotides read TGTGCCAGCAGCCCGACAGGTCGGGGCTACACCTTC. Its translation is CASSPTGRGYTF.

The chain joins TRBV20-1 to TRBJ2-5; 8 bases match TRBD1. V trimming: 2 bases; J trimming: 2 bases; junction bases outside the gene matches: 13. Germline V gives CDR1 DFQATT, CDR2 SNEGSKA (reference sequence). CDR3 size: 17 residues. The CDR3 DNA reads as TGCAGTGCTAGAACCACGAGACAGGGGAGTCATCAAGAGACCCAGTACTTC. It encodes CSARTTRQGSHQETQYF.

A few counts support this clonotype. The CDR3 DNA follows: TGCAGTGCTGTCCGCGGGACAGGTGGCTACACCTTC. It codes for CSAVRGTGGYTF. V and J are TRBV20-1 and TRBJ1-2, with 8 bases fitting TRBD1. The germline CDR1 and CDR2 sequences are DFQATT and SNEGSKA (reference sequence). J lost 7 bases, V lost 5 bases, and 6 bases had no gene match. This CDR3 is built from 12 residues.

V and J are TRBV5-5 and TRBJ2-2; 12 bases align to TRBD1. Germline lookup yields CDR1 SGHKS and CDR2 YYEKEE (reference sequence). V shed 4 bases and J 4 bases; nucleotides not matched to a gene: 14. The CDR3 runs 19 residues. CDR3 nucleotides: TGTGCCAGCAGCACCCGTGTACCGGGACAGGGGGCCACCACCGGGGAGCTGTTTTTT. Encoded protein: CASSTRVPGQGATTGELFF.

The V gene is TRBV4-2, the J gene TRBJ1-4; no firm D call. Trimming shortened V by 0 bases and J by 11 bases, and 19 bases separated the two germline ends. The CDR3 consists of 16 residues. Germline V gives CDR1 LGHNA, CDR2 YNFKEQ. CDR3 in DNA: TGTGCCAGCAGCCAAGAATTGGGCGGCCTGGGGAGGAAACTGTTTTTT. Translated, it gives CASSQELGGLGRKLFF.

The chain uses TRBV2 and TRBJ1-4; no reliable D call. There are 13 residues in the CDR3. The V gene lost 1 base and the J gene lost 10 bases, with 10 bases spanning the gap. Germline-derived CDR1 and CDR2 are SNHLY and FYNNEI. The CDR3: CASSEVAGGKLFF. CDR3 in DNA: TGTGCCAGCAGTGAAGTGGCCGGCGGAAAACTGTTTTTT. Complete variable domain (other parts from reference TRBV2 and TRBJ1-4): EPEVTQTPSHQVTQMGQEVILRCVPISNHLYFYWYRQILGQKVEFLVSFYNNEISEKSEIFDDQFSVERPDGSNFTLKIRSTKLEDSAMYFCASSEVAGGKLFFGSGTQLSVL.

The chain combines TRBV5-4 with TRBJ2-5; no firm D call. The DNA end favors TRBJ2-7, so the J call may be wrong. In germline, CDR1 is SGHNT, CDR2 YYREEE (reference sequence). The CDR3 loop spans 13 amino acids. The CDR3 nucleotides read TGTGCCAGCAGCTCCGGCGCGGACTACGAGCAGTACTTC. Amino acids: CASSSGADYEQYF.

This chain joins TRBV4-3 and TRBJ2-2; D is unclear. Looked up from germline, CDR1 is LGHNA and CDR2 is YSLEER. The CDR3 totals 16 residues. Trimming stripped 0 bases from V and 3 bases from J, with 11 bases between. In DNA, the CDR3 is TGCGCCAGCAGCCAAGAAGGTAGCAGCTACACCGGGGAGCTGTTTTTT. Amino acid sequence: CASSQEGSSYTGELFF.

This clonotype was seen more than once but under ten times. The CDR3 DNA reads TGCAGTGCTAGTCCACTTGGCGGGGGGACCCAGTACTTC. Translating gives CSASPLGGGTQYF. The V call is TRBV20-1, the J call TRBJ2-7; 7 nucleotides line up with TRBD2. The DNA end is a closer match to TRBJ2-5, so the J assignment may be wrong. This CDR3 is 13 amino acids long. Germline V lookup: CDR1 DFQATT, CDR2 SNEGSKA (reference sequence).

This clonotype has only a few counts. This chain joins TRBV27 and TRBJ2-7, with D tentatively TRBD2 (6 bases). Germline V gene lookup returns CDR1 MNHEY and CDR2 SMNVEV (reference sequence). V shed 3 bases and J shed 3 bases, with 15 bases lying between them. This CDR3 spans 15 amino acids. Here the CDR3 reads CASSFAGSKIYEQYF. CDR3 nucleotides: TGTGCCAGCAGTTTTGCCGGGAGTAAAATCTACGAGCAGTACTTC.

This chain connects TRBV28 to TRBJ2-1, with TRBD2 matching 10 bases. The V gene end was trimmed by 8 bases and the J gene end by 3 bases; junction bases not matched to a gene: 7. The CDR3 extends over 15 amino acids. Germline V gives CDR1 MDHEN, CDR2 SYDVKM. The CDR3 sequence: CASHSSGGLYNEQFF. Here the CDR3 DNA reads TGTGCCAGCCACAGTAGCGGGGGGCTCTACAATGAGCAGTTCTTC.

The CDR3 nucleotides are TGTGCCAGCAGTTACTCCAGGGGGACTGGGGCCAACGTCCTGACTTTC. Its translation: CASSYSRGTGANVLTF. The gene calls are TRBV6-2 or TRBV6-3 and TRBJ2-6, with 7 nucleotides matching TRBD1. The CDR3 is 16 amino acids. V lost 0 bases to trimming and J lost 2 bases; unmatched junction nucleotides: 1. The V gene's germline CDR1 is MNHEY and CDR2 SVGEGT.

The rearrangement links TRBV4-2 to TRBJ2-4; D remains ambiguous. Trimming shortened V by 4 bases and J by 1 base, and 14 bases separated the two germline ends. The CDR3 loop spans 16 amino acids. Germline V gene sequence: CDR1 LGHNA, CDR2 YNFKEQ. The CDR3 nucleotides are TGTGCCAGCAGCCTAAAGGAGCGTACGGCCAAAAACATTCAGTACTTC. This codes for CASSLKERTAKNIQYF.

The sample holds one count of this clonotype. The chain recombines TRBV20-1 with TRBJ2-6, with 10 bases lining up with TRBD2. The CDR3 length is 16 residues. With 1 base clipped from V and 0 bases from J, the junction kept 0 bases outside the gene matches. Germline V gene sequence: CDR1 DFQATT, CDR2 SNEGSKA (reference sequence). The CDR3 region has the DNA TGCAGTGCTAGAGCTAGCGGGGGCTCTGGGGCCAACGTCCTGACTTTC. Residues: CSARASGGSGANVLTF.

Turning to this clonotype: A much larger clone lies one base from this, so it may be a read error. J is TRBJ2-1 and V is TRBV29-1; 11 bases are a match to TRBD1. The CDR3 loop spans 15 amino acids. Trimming cost V 6 bases and J 6 bases; bases outside gene matches: 10. CDR1 SQVTM and CDR2 ANQGSEA come from the germline V gene. The CDR3 DNA reads TGCAGCGTCCCCAGGACAGGGGGCTACTGCAATGAGCAGTTCTTC. This translates into CSVPRTGGYCNEQFF.

The chain uses TRBV6-2 or TRBV6-3 and TRBJ2-7, with D tentatively TRBD2 (6 bases). The CDR3 length is 16 residues. In germline, CDR1 is MNHEY, CDR2 SVGEGT. The V and J ends lost 2 bases and 0 bases respectively, with 14 bases between them. The CDR3 loop is CASSYATSRSSYEQYF. As DNA, the CDR3 is TGTGCCAGCAGTTACGCCACTAGCCGCTCCTCCTACGAGCAGTACTTC.